This entry lists 25 T cell receptor beta chains sequenced from one sample in a study of cytomegalovirus exposure and HLA in healthy donors. Primers included in the PCR were 60 Vbeta and 13 Jbeta primers. The protocol was immunoSEQ multiplex PCR, while the TCRdb copy is restricted to in-frame clones and leaves out a portion. The data hold some 130,000 clones, with around 80% observed a single time. The sequencing sample was made of PBMCs. These receptors all come from a man aged 45-65 years in good health and CMV-seronegative.

DNA of the CDR3: TGTGCCAGCAGCGACCAGGGGGTCAATCAGCCCCAGCATTTT. Its protein is CASSDQGVNQPQHF. This chain connects TRBV9 to TRBJ1-5, with 7 bases fitting TRBD1. The CDR3 sequence is 14 residues long. The V gene end was trimmed by 3 bases and the J gene end by 3 bases; junction bases not matched to a gene: 3. CDR1 and CDR2 from the germline V gene are SGDLS and YYNGEE. Variable domain in full (rest from reference TRBV9 and TRBJ1-5): DSGVTQTPKHLITATGQRVTLRCSPRSGDLSVYWYQQSLDQGLQFLIQYYNGEERAKGNILERFSAQQFPDLHSELNLSSLELGDSALYFCASSDQGVNQPQHFGDGTRLSIL.

The chain recombines TRBV30 with TRBJ1-3; D is uncertain. The CDR3 covers 12 residues. Germline V gene data show CDR1 as GTSNPN and CDR2 as SVGIG (reference sequence). The V and J ends lost 3 bases and 4 bases respectively, with 7 bases between them. The DNA of the CDR3 is TGTGCCTGGAGCAACAGAGGAAACACCATATATTTT. Its translation: CAWSNRGNTIYF.

The V gene is TRBV2, the J gene TRBJ2-5; TRBD2 is a possible D gene (6 bases). Trimming removed 0 bases at V and 4 bases at J, with 6 bases between. The CDR3 is 13 residues long. The V gene's germline CDR1 is SNHLY and CDR2 FYNNEI. The CDR3 is CASSEASGETQYF. The CDR3 nucleotides are TGTGCCAGCAGTGAAGCTAGCGGAGAGACCCAGTACTTC. Full variable domain (outside the CDR3, taken from reference TRBV2 and TRBJ2-5): EPEVTQTPSHQVTQMGQEVILRCVPISNHLYFYWYRQILGQKVEFLVSFYNNEISEKSEIFDDQFSVERPDGSNFTLKIRSTKLEDSAMYFCASSEASGETQYFGPGTRLLVL.

V and J are TRBV28 and TRBJ1-3, with D unresolved. Germline-derived CDR1 and CDR2 are MDHEN and SYDVKM. V was pared by 6 bases and J by 0 bases, with 15 bases between. The CDR3 consists of 16 residues. In DNA, the CDR3 is TGTGCCAGCAGCCCCCAAGCAGGCCCCTCTGGAAACACCATATATTTT. Protein sequence: CASSPQAGPSGNTIYF.

The CDR3: CASSQHGANTEAFF. CDR3 in DNA: TGCGCCAGCAGCCAGCATGGGGCGAACACTGAAGCTTTCTTT. V and J are TRBV4-1 and TRBJ1-1, with TRBD1 as a possible D gene (5 bases). The germline CDR1 and CDR2 sequences are MGHRA and YSYEKL. The germline V and J ends were trimmed by 3 bases and 1 base, with 9 bases remaining between them. CDR3 length: 14 residues.

This chain joins TRBV7-6 and TRBJ2-1; TRBD1 agrees at 9 bases. The length of the CDR3 is 14 residues. V was clipped by 3 bases and J by 9 bases; unmatched bases: 6. Germline-derived CDR1 and CDR2 are SGHVS and FNYEAQ. The CDR3 DNA follows: TGTGCCAGCAGCTTCGGACAGGGGATAACTGAGCAGTTCTTC. This codes for CASSFGQGITEQFF.

The chain employs TRBV7-8 and TRBJ2-1; D is perhaps TRBD2 (5 bases). The length of the CDR3 is 14 residues. Trimming removed 2 bases at V and 10 bases at J, with 15 bases between. Germline-derived CDR1 and CDR2 are SGHVS and FQNEAQ. This CDR3 reads CASSLLTAPGEQFF. The CDR3 DNA is TGTGCCAGCAGCTTATTAACGGCTCCGGGAGAGCAGTTCTTC.

This clone showed up just a few times. V usage is TRBV30 and J usage is TRBJ2-3; TRBD2 is a possible D gene (6 bases). Between the trimmed V and J ends, which lost 2 bases and 1 base, there was a span of 16 bases. The CDR3 runs 16 residues. CDR1 GTSNPN and CDR2 SVGIG come from the germline V gene (reference sequence). This chain's CDR3 is CAWSFFDGGGTDTQYF. The CDR3 bases are TGTGCCTGGAGTTTTTTCGACGGGGGAGGCACAGATACGCAGTATTTT.

This clone showed up just once. This chain links TRBV7-8 with TRBJ2-7, with D possibly TRBD1 on 6 matching bases. Trimming left V 4 bases short and J 0 bases short, with 10 bases between. Germline V gene data show CDR1 as SGHVS and CDR2 as FQNEAQ. The CDR3 is made up of 14 amino acids. The CDR3 nucleotides read TGTGCCAGCAGCTCCGGACAGCGCTCCTACGAGCAGTACTTC. This gives the protein CASSSGQRSYEQYF.

The CDR3 DNA sequence: TGTGCCAGCAGTGAGTATAGTGGGGGGTTCGATCAGCCCCAGCATTTT. Protein: CASSEYSGGFDQPQHF. V and J are TRBV25-1 and TRBJ1-5, with D tentatively TRBD1 (5 bases). Germline V CDR1 and CDR2: MGHDK, SYGVNS. The CDR3 loop spans 16 amino acids. V lost 3 bases and J lost 5, with 17 bases in between.

The rearrangement joins TRBV10-3 to TRBJ1-1, with 10 nucleotides matching TRBD1. From germline, CDR1 is ENHRY and CDR2 SYGVKD. CDR3 length: 14 residues. J gave up 1 base and V 4 bases, and 0 bases lay outside the gene matches. The CDR3 nucleotides are TGTGCCATCAGTGGGACAGGGGGGAACACTGAAGCTTTCTTT. This encodes CAISGTGGNTEAFF.

This chain joins TRBV4-1 and TRBJ1-4; 7 nucleotides match TRBD1. This CDR3 region has 14 residues. With 0 bases clipped from V and 7 bases from J, the junction kept 2 bases outside the gene matches. Germline V gene lookup returns CDR1 MGHRA and CDR2 YSYEKL. CDR3 sequence (DNA): TGCGCCAGCAGCCAAGAGACAGGGTTTGAAAAACTGTTTTTT. Its protein is CASSQETGFEKLFF.

The chain carries TRBV13 and TRBJ2-7; 8 positions match TRBD1. Germline loops: CDR1 PRHDT, CDR2 FYEKMQ (reference sequence). The V segment lost 4 bases and the J segment 0 bases; nucleotides outside the gene matches: 5. This CDR3 has 15 amino acids. CDR3 region: CASSSTGVSSYEQYF. CDR3 sequence (DNA): TGTGCCAGCAGCTCGACAGGGGTGAGCTCCTACGAGCAGTACTTC.

V gene TRBV18 combines with J gene TRBJ1-2, with D perhaps TRBD1 (5 bases). Germline assignment: CDR1 KGHSH and CDR2 LQKENI. This CDR3 has 13 residues. Trimming took 3 bases from V and 1 from J, leaving 6 bases between them. The CDR3 is CASSPGGNYGYTF. CDR3 DNA: TGTGCCAGCTCACCGGGGGGTAACTATGGCTACACCTTC.

The rearrangement links TRBV5-4 to TRBJ1-1; 7 bases fit TRBD1. The CDR3 runs 15 residues. The V and J ends lost 3 bases and 6 bases, in that order; junction bases with no gene match: 11. CDR1 is SGHNT, CDR2 YYREEE, per germline (reference sequence). The CDR3 DNA reads as TGTGCCAGCAGCTCTAGGCCCACAGGGGCAGCTGAAGCTTTCTTT. This encodes CASSSRPTGAAEAFF.

V gene TRBV15 combines with J gene TRBJ2-6, with D perhaps TRBD1 (5 bases). CDR1 is LNHNV and CDR2 is YYDKDF in the germline V gene (reference sequence). Trimming cost V 0 bases and J 0 bases, with 6 bases left between them. The CDR3 has 16 amino acids. Here the CDR3 DNA reads TGTGCCACCAGCAGAGACAGGGTCTCTGGGGCCAACGTCCTGACTTTC. As protein: CATSRDRVSGANVLTF.

Only one count was recorded for this clone. CDR3 amino acids: CASSQLLGVQPQHF. CDR3 nucleotides: TGCGCCAGCAGCCAACTTTTGGGCGTGCAGCCCCAGCATTTT. V and J are TRBV4-1 and TRBJ1-5, with unresolved D. The germline CDR1 and CDR2 sequences are MGHRA and YSYEKL. Trimming removed 2 bases at V and 7 bases at J, with 12 bases between. This CDR3 spans 14 amino acids.

The rearrangement links TRBV5-5 to TRBJ2-7, with D unresolved. V dropped 3 bases and J dropped 0 bases, with 16 bases sitting between them. Germline V gene lookup returns CDR1 SGHKS and CDR2 YYEKEE (reference sequence). The CDR3 is 16 residues long. The DNA of the CDR3 is TGTGCCAGCAGCTCCTATGATACTTTCGGCTCCTACGAGCAGTACTTC. It is translated as CASSSYDTFGSYEQYF.

The chain has TRBV7-2 and TRBJ1-2, with 9 bases that match TRBD1. Looked up from germline, CDR1 is SGHTA and CDR2 is FQGNSA. The CDR3 has 15 residues. J was trimmed by 8 bases and V by 1 base; bases with no gene match: 8. Here the CDR3 DNA reads TGTGCCAGCAGCTTAGTTGTAGGGACAGGGCAAGGCTACACCTTC. The encoded protein is CASSLVVGTGQGYTF.

This clone was seen a few times. The chain is built from TRBV5-1 and TRBJ1-6, with a tentative D call TRBD1 (6 bases). CDR1 and CDR2 (germline): SGHRS, YFSETQ. V was pared by 2 bases and J by 9 bases, with 9 bases between. The CDR3 runs to 13 residues. Here the CDR3 DNA reads TGCGCCAGCAGCTTAGTCAGGGGTTCACCCCTCCACTTT. Its translation is CASSLVRGSPLHF. Full variable domain (outside the CDR3, taken from reference TRBV5-1 and TRBJ1-6): KAGVTQTPRYLIKTRGQQVTLSCSPISGHRSVSWYQQTPGQGLQFLFEYFSETQRNKGNFPGRFSGRQFSNSRSEMNVSTLELGDSALYLCASSLVRGSPLHFGNGTRLTVT.

V is TRBV10-1 and J is TRBJ1-5, with 7 bases that match TRBD1. With 6 bases clipped from V and 3 bases from J, the junction kept 17 bases outside the gene matches. The length of the CDR3 is 18 residues. The germline gives CDR1 WNHNN, CDR2 SYGVQD (reference sequence). The CDR3 DNA reads TGCGCCAGCAGCCCACATGACAGGGACAGAATCCTCAATCAGCCCCAGCATTTT. Its protein is CASSPHDRDRILNQPQHF.

The chain recombines TRBV18 with TRBJ2-5, with TRBD1 matching over 9 bases. Trimming cost V 4 bases and J 2 bases; bases outside gene matches: 14. CDR3 size: 18 residues. CDR1 is KGHSH, CDR2 LQKENI, per germline. DNA of the CDR3: TGTGCCAGCTCACTTCGAATAACCGGGACAGGGAATCAAGAGACCCAGTACTTC. Its protein product is CASSLRITGTGNQETQYF. The whole variable domain, filled in from reference TRBV18 and TRBJ2-5, reads NAGVMQNPRHLVRRRGQEARLRCSPMKGHSHVYWYRQLPEEGLKFMVYLQKENIIDESGMPKERFSAEFPKEGPSILRIQQVVRGDSAAYFCASSLRITGTGNQETQYFGPGTRLLVL.

The chain couples TRBV6-5 to TRBJ1-1; D perhaps matches TRBD1 (5 bases). The CDR3 spans 15 residues. Per the germline V gene, CDR1 is MNHEY and CDR2 is SVGAGI. V lost 2 bases to trimming and J lost 1 base, with 11 bases between them. The DNA for the CDR3 is TGTGCCAGCAGTTACGACAGTAGGGCGAACACTGAAGCTTTCTTT. Translating gives CASSYDSRANTEAFF.

The rearrangement uses TRBV7-9 and TRBJ2-4, with D hard to call. Germline CDR1 SEHNR, CDR2 FQNEAQ (reference sequence). Trimming removed 1 base at V and 2 bases at J, with 9 bases between. The CDR3 sequence is 15 residues long. CDR3: CASSLESLSKNIQYF. The CDR3 nucleotides are TGTGCCAGCAGCTTAGAAAGCCTATCCAAAAACATTCAGTACTTC.

The chain carries TRBV7-8 and TRBJ1-3; the D gene is possibly TRBD1 (6 bases). Germline CDR1 SGHVS, CDR2 FQNEAQ. V dropped 5 bases and J dropped 8 bases, with 10 bases sitting between them. This CDR3 region has 12 residues. The CDR3 DNA reads as TGTGCCAGCAGCACACAGGGAGACACCATATATTTT. This sequence encodes CASSTQGDTIYF.